Each of the 27 T cell receptor beta chains below was sequenced from the same sample in a study of T cell repertoires in cytomegalovirus infection. One entry per CDR3 protein results from TCRdb running MiXCR on the reads. This sample has about half a million distinct CDR3 sequences, with about 33% found just once. Their cognate antigens are unknown. Sequenced material: cultured PBMCs, taken from culture after CMV antigen stimulation. Receptor source: a human donor in good health (CMV status not recorded). Some clones in this sample may be carry-over from other donors' samples.

J is TRBJ2-1 and V is TRBV28; TRBD2 might be the D (6 bases). The CDR3 runs 17 residues. Germline V gene sequence: CDR1 MDHEN, CDR2 SYDVKM. Trimming removed 8 bases from V and 7 bases from J, with 27 bases in between. The CDR3: CASLQNAGSWVRNEQFF. The CDR3, as DNA: TGTGCCAGCCTGCAGAATGCGGGATCTTGGGTTCGGAATGAGCAGTTCTTC.

The chain recombines TRBV6-5 with TRBJ2-2; D not certain. The CDR3 contains 14 residues. V was pared by 6 bases and J by 3 bases, with 11 bases between. In germline, CDR1 is MNHEY, CDR2 SVGAGI. The CDR3 nucleotides are TGTGCCAGCAGGATTGACACTGACACCGGGGAGCTGTTTTTT. Translated, it gives CASRIDTDTGELFF.

The rearrangement joins TRBV5-1 to TRBJ2-3; D uncertain. The CDR3 spans 14 residues. V was cut by 4 bases and J by 4 bases, with 13 bases left in between. Germline V gives CDR1 SGHRS, CDR2 YFSETQ. CDR3 DNA sequence: TGCGCCAGCAGCCCTCAAGTTTTTGCAGATACGCAGTATTTT. Protein product: CASSPQVFADTQYF.

The rearrangement links TRBV5-5 to TRBJ1-6; 9 nucleotides align to TRBD1. There are 15 residues in the CDR3. After removal of 4 bases from V and 4 bases from J, the junction contained 3 bases not matched to a gene. Germline V gives CDR1 SGHKS, CDR2 YYEKEE (reference sequence). The CDR3 protein is CASSRGTGYNSPLHF. CDR3 in DNA: TGTGCCAGCAGCCGGGGGACAGGGTATAATTCACCCCTCCACTTT.

The genes are TRBV30 and TRBJ1-1, with a weak D call TRBD1 (5 bases). There are 12 residues in the CDR3. Trimming removed 2 bases at V and 5 bases at J, with 9 bases between. Per germline, CDR1 GTSNPN and CDR2 SVGIG (reference sequence). In DNA, the CDR3 is TGTGCCTGGAGTTCAAGGGGTACTGAAGCTTTCTTT. Protein product: CAWSSRGTEAFF.

This clonotype has only a few counts. The CDR3 DNA sequence: TGTGCCATCAGTGAACCCATCAGCTGGGGGAGGGCGGGGTACAATGAGCAGTTCTTC. It yields the protein CAISEPISWGRAGYNEQFF. This sequence joins TRBV10-3 and TRBJ2-1, with 7 bases that match TRBD2. After removal of 3 bases from V and 4 bases from J, the junction contained 18 bases not matched to a gene. CDR1 and CDR2 (germline): ENHRY, SYGVKD. The CDR3 loop spans 19 amino acids.

The gene calls are TRBV24-1 and TRBJ2-1; TRBD1 is a possible D gene (5 bases). Trimming took off 3 bases at V and 6 bases at J, with 5 bases between the two ends. CDR1 and CDR2 from the germline V gene are KGHDR and SFDVKD. The CDR3 is made up of 12 amino acids. In DNA, the CDR3 is TGTGCCACCAGTGATAGGGGCAATGAGCAGTTCTTC. As protein: CATSDRGNEQFF.

The count of this clonotype is one. The chain recombines TRBV29-1 with TRBJ2-3; TRBD2 agrees at 8 bases. V shed 4 bases and J 6 bases; nucleotides not matched to a gene: 12. The CDR3 is 15 amino acids. Germline CDR1 reads SQVTM; CDR2 reads ANQGSEA. The CDR3 here is CSVAARAGVSDTQYF. The CDR3 DNA reads TGCAGCGTTGCTGCGCGAGCGGGAGTATCGGATACGCAGTATTTT.

This chain connects TRBV6-6 to TRBJ2-7; 7 bases line up with TRBD1. This CDR3 spans 14 amino acids. With 0 bases clipped from V and 2 bases from J, the junction kept 1 base outside the gene matches. CDR1 and CDR2 (germline): MNHNY, SVGAGI (reference sequence). The CDR3 DNA is TGTGCCAGCAGTTACTCTCAGGGGGCCTACGAGCAGTACGTC. It translates to CASSYSQGAYEQYV.

The chain has TRBV19 and TRBJ2-5; 7 nucleotides line up with TRBD1. The germline CDR1 and CDR2 sequences are LNHDA and SQIVND (reference sequence). V dropped 3 bases and J dropped 4; count of bases not matched to a gene: 14. The CDR3 sequence is 17 residues long. CDR3 in amino acids: CASSMTGITPYSETQYF. CDR3 nucleotide sequence: TGTGCCAGTAGTATGACAGGGATCACCCCATATTCAGAGACCCAGTACTTC.

The V gene is TRBV7-8, the J gene TRBJ2-7; the match to TRBD2 covers 10 bases. There are 18 residues in the CDR3. Trimming removed 3 bases from V and 7 bases from J; junction bases left unmatched: 18. CDR1 SGHVS and CDR2 FQNEAQ come from the germline V gene. The CDR3 loop reads CASSFGREISGRAWEQYF. The CDR3, as DNA: TGTGCCAGCAGCTTTGGCCGGGAAATCAGCGGGAGGGCCTGGGAGCAGTACTTC.

The chain links TRBV12-3 or TRBV12-4 to TRBJ2-7; D may be TRBD2 (5 bases). Trimming took off 4 bases at V and 3 bases at J, with 13 bases between the two ends. CDR3 size: 14 residues. The CDR3 sequence: CASSYEGEYYEQYV. The CDR3 coding sequence is TGTGCCAGCAGTTATGAGGGAGAGTACTACGAGCAGTACGTC.

This chain connects TRBV12-3 or TRBV12-4 to TRBJ1-1; D possibly corresponds to TRBD1 (5 bases). The CDR3 has 15 amino acids. V dropped 1 base and J dropped 7 bases, with 16 bases sitting between them. The CDR3 region has the DNA TGTGCCAGCAGTTTAGGTGGAGGGGTCTGGGGTGAAGCTTTCTTT. This gives the protein CASSLGGGVWGEAFF.

The chain uses TRBV20-1 and TRBJ2-5, with D unclear. V shed 7 bases and J shed 2 bases, with 14 bases lying between them. The CDR3 spans 13 residues. The V gene's germline CDR1 is DFQATT and CDR2 SNEGSKA (reference sequence). CDR3 nucleotides: TGCAGTGGCACAGACCCGAATCAAGAGACCCAGTACTTC. Translation: CSGTDPNQETQYF.

The V and J genes are TRBV7-2 and TRBJ2-1; D assignment may be TRBD1 or TRBD2 (5 bases each). The ends were cut back, 5 bases at V and 1 base at J, with 15 bases in the middle. Germline V gives CDR1 SGHTA, CDR2 FQGNSA. The CDR3 runs 16 residues. In DNA, the CDR3 is TGTGCCAGCAGCAAAAACCCGGGGCTTTCCTACAATGAGCAGTTCTTC. This sequence encodes CASSKNPGLSYNEQFF.

Only a few counts were recorded for this clonotype. The chain employs TRBV28 and TRBJ1-1; D perhaps matches TRBD1 (5 bases). Germline CDR1 MDHEN, CDR2 SYDVKM. The CDR3 length is 15 residues. V was pared by 2 bases and J by 4 bases, with 14 bases between. In DNA, the CDR3 is TGTGCCAGCAGTTTACTCATAGGGGCTCGCACTGAAGCTTTCTTT. It translates to CASSLLIGARTEAFF. Using reference TRBV28 and TRBJ1-1 for the parts outside the CDR3, the full variable domain is DVKVTQSSRYLVKRTGEKVFLECVQDMDHENMFWYRQDPGLGLRLIYFSYDVKMKEKGDIPEGYSVSREKKERFSLILESASTNQTSMYLCASSLLIGARTEAFFGQGTRLTVV.

The chain is built from TRBV25-1 and TRBJ2-2; D gene ambiguous. Per the germline V gene, CDR1 is MGHDK and CDR2 is SYGVNS. The V gene lost 4 bases and the J gene lost 5 bases, with 14 bases spanning the gap. The CDR3 length is 15 residues. CDR3 DNA sequence: TGTGCCAGCAGTGGATCCAGAGTAGGGACCGGGGAGCTGTTTTTT. Protein: CASSGSRVGTGELFF.

The chain links TRBV12-3 or TRBV12-4 to TRBJ2-1, with a possible D match to TRBD2 (6 bases). The V and J ends lost 3 bases and 5 bases respectively, with 14 bases between them. CDR3 length: 15 amino acids. DNA for the CDR3: TGTGCCAGCAGTTTGGGACTCTCCCCCCACAATGAGCAGTTCTTC. This codes for CASSLGLSPHNEQFF.

This clonotype appeared a few times. The chain links TRBV12-3 or TRBV12-4 to TRBJ2-7, with D maybe TRBD2 (5 bases). V was clipped by 6 bases and J by 3 bases, with 9 bases between them. The CDR3 spans 12 residues. The CDR3 loop is CASSPADYEQYF. The DNA of the CDR3 is TGTGCCAGCAGCCCAGCGGACTACGAGCAGTACTTC.

This clonotype was counted only a few times. The genes are TRBV7-2 and TRBJ2-1; maybe TRBD2 (5 bases). CDR3 length equals 14 residues. V gave up 5 bases and J gave up 8 bases, with 16 bases separating them. Germline CDR1 SGHTA, CDR2 FQGNSA. The DNA of the CDR3 is TGTGCCAGCAGCGATATAATACTAGTAGATGAGCAGTTCTTC. Its protein product is CASSDIILVDEQFF.

The chain combines TRBV12-3 or TRBV12-4 with TRBJ1-4, with a tentative D call TRBD1 (5 bases). This CDR3 is 14 amino acids long. V was clipped by 9 bases and J by 1 base, with 12 bases between them. The chain's CDR3 is CASNPDRTNEKLFF. The CDR3 bases are TGTGCCAGTAACCCCGACAGAACTAATGAAAAACTGTTTTTT.

The chain is built from TRBV7-2 and TRBJ2-1; 12 positions agree with TRBD2. Germline CDR1 reads SGHTA; CDR2 reads FQGNSA. The CDR3 extends over 14 amino acids. V lost 7 bases, J lost 7 bases, and 5 bases stayed unmatched. Here the CDR3 DNA reads TGTGCCAGCACCTTGACTAGCGGGGGAAATGAGCAGTTCTTC. This sequence encodes CASTLTSGGNEQFF. Variable domain in full (rest from reference TRBV7-2 and TRBJ2-1): GAGVSQSPSNKVTEKGKDVELRCDPISGHTALYWYRQSLGQGLEFLIYFQGNSAPDKSGLPSDRFSAERTGGSVSTLTIQRTQQEDSAVYLCASTLTSGGNEQFFGPGTRLTVL.

The chain carries TRBV6-2 or TRBV6-3 and TRBJ2-1; maybe TRBD1 (6 bases). Per the germline V gene, CDR1 is MNHEY and CDR2 is SVGEGT. This CDR3 is built from 17 residues. Trimming stripped 8 bases from V and 4 bases from J, with 24 bases between. CDR3 sequence reads: CASGTRVGQGSYNEQFF. CDR3 sequence (DNA): TGTGCCAGCGGCACGAGGGTGGGGCAGGGGTCGTACAATGAGCAGTTCTTC.

V gene TRBV2 combines with J gene TRBJ1-5; unclear D gene. The CDR3 is 15 residues long. V lost 6 bases and J 0 bases, leaving 12 bases between the germline ends. Germline lookup yields CDR1 SNHLY and CDR2 FYNNEI. This chain's CDR3 is CASSARTVSNQPQHF. CDR3 nucleotide sequence: TGTGCCAGCAGCGCTCGCACAGTTAGCAATCAGCCCCAGCATTTT.

The chain joins TRBV19 to TRBJ2-4; weak D call: TRBD1 (5 bases). Germline CDR1 reads LNHDA; CDR2 reads SQIVND (reference sequence). CDR3 length equals 14 residues. V dropped 7 bases and J dropped 7 bases, with 17 bases sitting between them. The CDR3 here is CASTERTRRNIQYF. CDR3 DNA sequence: TGTGCCAGTACCGAAAGGACAAGACGTAACATTCAGTACTTC. Full variable domain (remainder filled in from reference TRBV19 and TRBJ2-4): DGGITQSPKYLFRKEGQNVTLSCEQNLNHDAMYWYRQDPGQGLRLIYYSQIVNDFQKGDIAEGYSVSREKKESFPLTVTSAQKNPTAFYLCASTERTRRNIQYFGAGTRLSVL.

Only a few counts were recorded for this clonotype. CDR3 amino acids: CASSPTGGGGETQYF. CDR3 bases: TGTGCCAGCAGTCCGACAGGGGGTGGAGGAGAGACCCAGTACTTC. The genes are TRBV12-3 or TRBV12-4 and TRBJ2-5, with 9 bases identical to TRBD1. The V and J ends lost 5 bases and 4 bases, in that order; junction bases with no gene match: 8. The CDR3 loop spans 15 amino acids.

Only a few counts were recorded for this clonotype. The chain recombines TRBV27 with TRBJ2-1; maybe TRBD2 (6 bases). Germline CDR1 MNHEY, CDR2 SMNVEV (reference sequence). The V and J ends lost 5 bases and 5 bases respectively, with 16 bases between them. CDR3 length: 15 residues. CDR3 residues: CASSDGTAPHNEQFF. The DNA of the CDR3 is TGTGCCAGCAGTGATGGGACTGCTCCCCACAATGAGCAGTTCTTC.